This T cell receptor (beta chain) is drawn from a study of blood T cell repertoires in COVID-19. The CDR3 sequence is 15 residues long. The V and J ends lost 3 bases and 0 bases, in that order; junction bases with no gene match: 3. The V gene's germline CDR1 is SGHKS and CDR2 YYEKEE (reference sequence). The data were produced by immunoSEQ multiplex PCR, yet TCRdb's version contains in-frame clones alone and is incomplete. The repertoire holds approximately 270,000 clones, with 80% to 90% as singletons. Sequencing was done on a sample of PBMCs or T cells enriched from blood (not recorded which). This TCR was sampled from a woman aged 25-40 years who had recovered from COVID-19. This chain links TRBV5-5 with TRBJ1-5, with 7 bases aligning to TRBD1. The CDR3 loop is CASSSTGVSNQPQHF. CDR3 in DNA: TGTGCCAGCAGCTCCACAGGGGTTAGCAATCAGCCCCAGCATTTT.